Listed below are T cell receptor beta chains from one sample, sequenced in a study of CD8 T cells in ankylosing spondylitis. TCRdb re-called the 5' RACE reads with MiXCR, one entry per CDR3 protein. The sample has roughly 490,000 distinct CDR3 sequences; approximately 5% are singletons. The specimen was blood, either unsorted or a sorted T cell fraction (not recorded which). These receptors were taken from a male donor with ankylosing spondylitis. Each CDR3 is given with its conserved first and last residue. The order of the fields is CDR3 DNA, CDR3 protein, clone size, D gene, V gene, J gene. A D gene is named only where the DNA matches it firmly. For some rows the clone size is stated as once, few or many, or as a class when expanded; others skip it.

DNA: TGCAGTGCTATCGTTGGCTCTGGGGCCAACGTCCTGACTTTC
CDR3: CSAIVGSGANVLTF
size: many
D: -
V: TRBV20-1
J: TRBJ2-6

DNA: TGTGCTAGCAGTGGGGGAATCGCAGATACGCAGTATTTT
CDR3: CASSGGIADTQYF
size: many
D: -
V: TRBV7-7
J: TRBJ2-3

DNA: TGCAGCGTTCTCTCGGTGGGGGGGAACACTGAAGCTTTCTTT
CDR3: CSVLSVGGNTEAFF
size: many
D: -
V: TRBV29-1
J: TRBJ1-1

DNA: TGCGCCAGCAGCTTGGAAGGCCCCGGGGACGAGCAGTACTTC
CDR3: CASSLEGPGDEQYF
size: few
D: -
V: TRBV5-1
J: TRBJ2-7

DNA: TGCAGTGCCGACGGACAGGGGAGGGGATATGGCTACACCTTC
CDR3: CSADGQGRGYGYTF
size: many
D: TRBD1
V: TRBV20-1
J: TRBJ1-2

DNA: TGTGCCAGCAGTCAGTTAGCGGGGGGGCAGGACGAGCAGTACTTC
CDR3: CASSQLAGGQDEQYF
size: few
D: TRBD2
V: TRBV28
J: TRBJ2-7

DNA: TGCGCCAGCAGCCAAGGATACGGGACAGAAGCTTTCACTGAAGCTTTCTTT
CDR3: CASSQGYGTEAFTEAFF
size: many
D: TRBD1
V: TRBV4-1
J: TRBJ1-1

DNA: TGTGCCACCAGCAGAGTAGCGGGAGTTGGGGATACGCAGTATTTT
CDR3: CATSRVAGVGDTQYF
size: many
D: TRBD2
V: TRBV15
J: TRBJ2-3

DNA: TGCGCCAGCAGCTCCGCTCGGACAGGGCTGACAGATACGCAGTATTTT
CDR3: CASSSARTGLTDTQYF
size: many
D: TRBD1
V: TRBV5-1
J: TRBJ2-3

DNA: TGTGCCAGCAGTTTAATCTTTAAGACCTACGAGCAGTACTTC
CDR3: CASSLIFKTYEQYF
size: many
D: -
V: TRBV27
J: TRBJ2-7

DNA: TGTGCCAGCAGCTTGGGCGGGACAGGGAAAGAGACCCAGTACTTC
CDR3: CASSLGGTGKETQYF
size: -
D: TRBD1
V: TRBV5-4
J: TRBJ2-5

DNA: TGTGCCAGCAGCCAGGGGGGGGGCCTCTACGAGCAGTACTTC
CDR3: CASSQGGGLYEQYF
size: many
D: -
V: TRBV7-2
J: TRBJ2-7

DNA: TGCAGCGTTGAAGATCGCGGCACTGAAGCTTTCTTT
CDR3: CSVEDRGTEAFF
size: many
D: -
V: TRBV29-1
J: TRBJ1-1

DNA: TGCAGCGCCGACGGGGGGAAGGAGGGGCCTGAAGCTTTCTTT
CDR3: CSADGGKEGPEAFF
size: many
D: -
V: TRBV29-1
J: TRBJ1-1

DNA: TGCGCCAGCAGCTGGAGGGATTCAGGCACTGAAGCTTTCTTT
CDR3: CASSWRDSGTEAFF
size: many
D: -
V: TRBV5-1
J: TRBJ1-1

DNA: TGTGCCAGCAGCCAAGAGGCGGCGGGAAAGTTCTTC
CDR3: CASSQEAAGKFF
size: many
D: -
V: TRBV4-2
J: TRBJ2-1

DNA: TGTGCCAGCAGCGCGCAAATAACCGGGGAGCTGTTTTTT
CDR3: CASSAQITGELFF
size: many
D: -
V: TRBV7-9
J: TRBJ2-2

DNA: TGTGCCATCAGTGACCAGGGCCCGAAAGGGCAGTACTTC
CDR3: CAISDQGPKGQYF
size: -
D: -
V: TRBV10-3
J: TRBJ2-7

DNA: TGTGCCAGCAGCTTAGCTTCTAGCGGGGGGCTACTACCGTCTTCGAGCTCCTACAATGAGCAGTTCTTC
CDR3: CASSLASSGGLLPSSSSYNEQFF
size: many
D: TRBD2
V: TRBV7-2
J: TRBJ2-1

DNA: TGTGCCAGCAGCTTATGGATTAGCGGGACAGGCTCCTACAATGAGCAGTTCTTC
CDR3: CASSLWISGTGSYNEQFF
size: few
D: -
V: TRBV11-2
J: TRBJ2-1

DNA: TGTGCCAGCGCCCTCATGGGCAGGGAGGATGGCTACACCTTC
CDR3: CASALMGREDGYTF
size: many
D: -
V: TRBV6-1
J: TRBJ1-2

DNA: TGTGCCAGCAACGATTGGACAGGGAACCTCCACTTT
CDR3: CASNDWTGNLHF
size: -
D: TRBD1
V: TRBV6-6
J: TRBJ1-6

DNA: TGCAGCGTTGACAACCCCAATACAGATACGCAGTATTTT
CDR3: CSVDNPNTDTQYF
size: many
D: -
V: TRBV29-1
J: TRBJ2-3

DNA: TGTGCCAGCAGCCCCCCCCTTGGGAGGCATGAGCAGTTCTTC
CDR3: CASSPPLGRHEQFF
size: few
D: -
V: TRBV7-9
J: TRBJ2-1

DNA: TGTGCCAGCAGCGTAGAGGCTAGTAGGACAGATACGCAGTATTTT
CDR3: CASSVEASRTDTQYF
size: few
D: -
V: TRBV9
J: TRBJ2-3

DNA: TGTGCCAGCAGGACCCATTTAGCGGGGTACTCCTACAATGAGCAGTTCTTC
CDR3: CASRTHLAGYSYNEQFF
size: few
D: TRBD2
V: TRBV6-1
J: TRBJ2-1